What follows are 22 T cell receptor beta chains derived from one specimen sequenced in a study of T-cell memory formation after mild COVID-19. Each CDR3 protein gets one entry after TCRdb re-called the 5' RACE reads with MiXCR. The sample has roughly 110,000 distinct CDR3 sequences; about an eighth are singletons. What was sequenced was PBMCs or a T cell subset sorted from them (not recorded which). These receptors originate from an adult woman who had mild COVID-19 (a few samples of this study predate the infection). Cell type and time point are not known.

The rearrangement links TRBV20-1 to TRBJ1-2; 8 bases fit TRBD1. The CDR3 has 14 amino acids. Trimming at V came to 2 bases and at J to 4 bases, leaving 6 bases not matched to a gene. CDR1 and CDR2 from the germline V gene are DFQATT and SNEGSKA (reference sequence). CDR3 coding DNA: TGCAGTGCTAGACCGGACAGGGCCCCCTATGGCTACACCTTC. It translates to CSARPDRAPYGYTF.

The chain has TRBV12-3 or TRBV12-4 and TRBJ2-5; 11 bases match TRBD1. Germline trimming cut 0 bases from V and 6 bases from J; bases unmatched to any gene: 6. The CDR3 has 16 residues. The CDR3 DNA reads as TGTGCCAGCAGTTTAGCGGGGGACAGGGGGGAACAGACCCAGTACTTC. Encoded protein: CASSLAGDRGEQTQYF.

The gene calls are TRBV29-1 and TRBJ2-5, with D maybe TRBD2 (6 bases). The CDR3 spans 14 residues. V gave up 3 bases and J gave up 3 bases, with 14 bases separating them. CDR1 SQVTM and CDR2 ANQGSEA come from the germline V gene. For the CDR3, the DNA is TGCAGCGTTGATTGGGGTACGGGAGAAGAGACCCAGTACTTC. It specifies CSVDWGTGEETQYF.

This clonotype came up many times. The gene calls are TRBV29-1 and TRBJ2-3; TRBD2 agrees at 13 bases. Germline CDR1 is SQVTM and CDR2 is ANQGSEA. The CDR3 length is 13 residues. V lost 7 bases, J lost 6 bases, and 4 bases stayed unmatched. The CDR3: CSALAGGRDTQYF. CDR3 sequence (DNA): TGCAGCGCACTAGCGGGGGGGCGCGATACGCAGTATTTT.

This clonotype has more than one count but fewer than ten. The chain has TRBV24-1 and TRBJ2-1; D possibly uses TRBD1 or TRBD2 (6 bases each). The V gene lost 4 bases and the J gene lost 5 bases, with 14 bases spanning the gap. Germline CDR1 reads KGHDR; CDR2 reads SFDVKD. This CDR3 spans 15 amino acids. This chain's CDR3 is CATSDPGAADNEQFF. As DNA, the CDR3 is TGTGCCACCAGTGACCCGGGGGCTGCGGACAATGAGCAGTTCTTC.

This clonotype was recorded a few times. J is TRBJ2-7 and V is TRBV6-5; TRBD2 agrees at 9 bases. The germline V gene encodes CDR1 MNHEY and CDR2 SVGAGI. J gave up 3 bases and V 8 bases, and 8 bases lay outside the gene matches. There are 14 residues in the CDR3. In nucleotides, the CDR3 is TGTGCCAGCGGCCTACTAGCGGGTGACTACGAGCAGTACTTC. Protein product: CASGLLAGDYEQYF.

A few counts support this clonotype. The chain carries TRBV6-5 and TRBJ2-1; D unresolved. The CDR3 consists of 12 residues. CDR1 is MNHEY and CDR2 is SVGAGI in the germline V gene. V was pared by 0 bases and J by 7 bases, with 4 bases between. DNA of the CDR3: TGTGCCAGCAGTTACTCAAGGAATGAGCAGTTCTTC. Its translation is CASSYSRNEQFF.

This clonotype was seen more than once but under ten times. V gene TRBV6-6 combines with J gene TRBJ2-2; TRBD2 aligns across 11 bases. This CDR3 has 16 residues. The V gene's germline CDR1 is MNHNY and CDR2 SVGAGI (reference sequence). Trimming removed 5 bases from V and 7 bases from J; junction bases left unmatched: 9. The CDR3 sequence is CASSEFSGRAVGELFF. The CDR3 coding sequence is TGTGCCAGCAGTGAATTTAGCGGGAGGGCGGTCGGGGAGCTGTTTTTT.

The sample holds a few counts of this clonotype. DNA for the CDR3: TGTGCCACCAGTGATTTCCCGGATACTAGCACAGATACGCAGTATTTT. It encodes CATSDFPDTSTDTQYF. The rearrangement uses TRBV24-1 and TRBJ2-3; no firm D call. The CDR3 spans 16 residues. CDR1 is KGHDR, CDR2 SFDVKD, per germline. Trimming cost V 1 base and J 0 bases, with 10 bases left between them.

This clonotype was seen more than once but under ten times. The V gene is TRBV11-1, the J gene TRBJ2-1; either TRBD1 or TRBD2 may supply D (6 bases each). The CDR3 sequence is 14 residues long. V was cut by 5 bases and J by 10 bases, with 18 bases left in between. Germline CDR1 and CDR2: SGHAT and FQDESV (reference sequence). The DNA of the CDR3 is TGTGCCAGCAGCCCATCAGATTGGGGGGCAGAGCAGTTCTTC. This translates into CASSPSDWGAEQFF.

The CDR3 region has the DNA TGTGCCAGCAGTCCCTCTAGGAGGTCGGGGGACGAGCAGTACTTC. It encodes CASSPSRRSGDEQYF. The chain has TRBV6-6 and TRBJ2-7, with a possible D match to TRBD2 (6 bases). CDR3 length equals 15 residues. From germline, CDR1 is MNHNY and CDR2 SVGAGI (reference sequence). The germline V and J ends were trimmed by 5 bases and 5 bases, with 19 bases remaining between them.

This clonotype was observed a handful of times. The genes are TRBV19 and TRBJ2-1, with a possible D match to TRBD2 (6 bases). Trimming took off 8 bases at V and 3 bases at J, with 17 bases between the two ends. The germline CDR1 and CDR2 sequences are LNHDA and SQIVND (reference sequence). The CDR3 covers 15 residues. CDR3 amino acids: CASLGGGSGYNEQFF. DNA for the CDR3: TGTGCCAGTTTGGGTGGTGGTAGCGGCTACAATGAGCAGTTCTTC.

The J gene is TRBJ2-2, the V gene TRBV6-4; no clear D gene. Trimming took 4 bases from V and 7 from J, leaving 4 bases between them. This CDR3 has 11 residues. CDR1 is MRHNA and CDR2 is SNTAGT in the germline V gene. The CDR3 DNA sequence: TGTGCCAGCAGTGGTGGCGGGGAGCTGTTTTTT. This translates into CASSGGGELFF.

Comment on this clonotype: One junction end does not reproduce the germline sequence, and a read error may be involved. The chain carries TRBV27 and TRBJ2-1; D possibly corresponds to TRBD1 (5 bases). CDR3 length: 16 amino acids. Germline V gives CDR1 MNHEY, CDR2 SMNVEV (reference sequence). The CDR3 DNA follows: TGTTCCAGCAGCCCCACGGACAACTCGCTTTACAATGAGCAGTTCTTC. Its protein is CSSSPTDNSLYNEQFF.

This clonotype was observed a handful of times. CDR3 DNA sequence: TGTGCCAGCAGCTTAGTTAACGTCCCCGGGGAGCTGTTTTTT. Residues: CASSLVNVPGELFF. The chain has TRBV7-8 and TRBJ2-2; D is unresolved. The ends were cut back, 1 base at V and 6 bases at J, with 9 bases in the middle. This CDR3 comprises 14 residues. The germline gives CDR1 SGHVS, CDR2 FQNEAQ.

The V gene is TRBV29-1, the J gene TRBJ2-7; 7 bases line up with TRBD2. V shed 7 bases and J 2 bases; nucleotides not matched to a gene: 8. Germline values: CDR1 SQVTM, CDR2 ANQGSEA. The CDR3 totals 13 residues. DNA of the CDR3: TGCAGCGCCCAGGCGGGGGAGCCCTACGAGCAGTACTTC. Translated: CSAQAGEPYEQYF.

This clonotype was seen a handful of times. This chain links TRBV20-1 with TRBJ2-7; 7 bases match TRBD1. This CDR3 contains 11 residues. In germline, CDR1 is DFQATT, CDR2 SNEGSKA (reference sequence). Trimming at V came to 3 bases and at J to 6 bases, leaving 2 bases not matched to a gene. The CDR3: CSASTGVEQYF. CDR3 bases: TGCAGTGCTAGCACAGGGGTCGAGCAGTACTTC.

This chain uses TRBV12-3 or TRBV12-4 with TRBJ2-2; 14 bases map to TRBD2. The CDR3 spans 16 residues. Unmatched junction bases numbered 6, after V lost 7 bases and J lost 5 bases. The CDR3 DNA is TGTGCCAGCACCGGACTAGCGGGAGGTGTGACCGGGGAGCTGTTTTTT. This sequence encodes CASTGLAGGVTGELFF.

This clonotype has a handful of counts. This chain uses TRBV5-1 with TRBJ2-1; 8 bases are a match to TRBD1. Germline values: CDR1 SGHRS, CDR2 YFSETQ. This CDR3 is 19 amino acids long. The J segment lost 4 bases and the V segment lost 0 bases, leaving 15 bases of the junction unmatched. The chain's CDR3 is CASSLGQGPHSMVYNEQFF. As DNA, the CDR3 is TGCGCCAGCAGCTTGGGACAGGGGCCGCATTCAATGGTATACAATGAGCAGTTCTTC.

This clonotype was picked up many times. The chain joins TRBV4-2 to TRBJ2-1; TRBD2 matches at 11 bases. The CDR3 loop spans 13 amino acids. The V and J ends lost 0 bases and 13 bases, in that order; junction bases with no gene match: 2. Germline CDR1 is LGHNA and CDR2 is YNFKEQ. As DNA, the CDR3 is TGTGCCAGCAGCCAAGAACTAGCGGGAGATCAGTTCTTC. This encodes CASSQELAGDQFF.

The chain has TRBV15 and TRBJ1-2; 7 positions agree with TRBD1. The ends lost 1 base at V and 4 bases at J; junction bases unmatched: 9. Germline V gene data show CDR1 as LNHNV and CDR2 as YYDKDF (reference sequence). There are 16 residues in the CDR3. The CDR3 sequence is CATSRATGVLGYGYTF. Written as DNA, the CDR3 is TGTGCCACCAGCAGAGCCACAGGGGTATTGGGCTATGGCTACACCTTC.

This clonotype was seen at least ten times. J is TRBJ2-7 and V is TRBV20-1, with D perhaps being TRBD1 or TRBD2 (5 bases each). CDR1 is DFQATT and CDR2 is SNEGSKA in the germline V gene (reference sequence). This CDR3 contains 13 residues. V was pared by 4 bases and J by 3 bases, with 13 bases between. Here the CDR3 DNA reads TGCAGTGCTACGGGACGCAACCACTACGAGCAGTACTTC. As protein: CSATGRNHYEQYF.